The 27 T cell receptor beta chains below come from one sample, sequenced in a study of prognosis after radiotherapy for stage I lung cancer (dated by TCRdb to the early 2020s). Sequencing took place on an Illumina HiSeq 3000. Two rounds of multiplex PCR were used to amplify the TCR beta CDR3 region from genomic DNA. The first PCR round used primers specific to each TRBV and TRBJ gene, and the primer sequences were filed in Chinese patent CN105087789A. Through fastp at Q25 and MiXCR, TCRdb rebuilt clones from the public reads, retaining in-frame beta chains. Records with the same CDR3 protein are collapsed into one entry carrying the most frequent genes and DNA. The sample table contains tens of thousands of distinct CDR3 sequences; only one count was recorded for roughly 40% of them. The ten largest account for around 33% of the sample. This material consisted of PBMCs, taken before or after stereotactic body radiation therapy (not recorded which). All receptors come from a donor of 50 years or more with non-small cell lung cancer.

This clonotype occurred once. J is TRBJ2-3 and V is TRBV14, with TRBD1 identical over 7 bases. Germline CDR1 is SGHDN and CDR2 is FVKESK. The CDR3 is 14 residues long. The ends lost 3 bases at V and 2 bases at J; junction bases unmatched: 2. The CDR3: CASSHGTATDTQYF. The CDR3 bases are TGTGCCAGCAGCCACGGGACAGCCACAGATACGCAGTATTTT.

In its sample, this clonotype ranks as large. V and J are TRBV15 and TRBJ2-7, with TRBD2 as a possible D gene (7 bases). Germline CDR1 and CDR2: LNHNV and YYDKDF (reference sequence). V was clipped by 2 bases and J by 5 bases, with 13 bases between them. The CDR3 length is 14 residues. The CDR3, as DNA: TGTGCCACCAGCAGAAGCGGGACAATAGACGAGCAGTACTTC. This gives the protein CATSRSGTIDEQYF.

In its sample, this clonotype was seen a few times. A far larger clone differs by one base, so this is likely a read error. The chain employs TRBV6-4 and TRBJ2-7, with D perhaps TRBD1 (6 bases). Trimming removed 4 bases from V and 1 base from J, with 11 bases in between. The CDR3 length is 14 residues. Germline V lookup: CDR1 MRHNA, CDR2 SNTAGT. The CDR3 DNA follows: TGTGCCAGCAGTGTGCGACAGGTATCCTACGAGCAGTACTTC. Translation: CASSVRQVSYEQYF.

The CDR3 sequence is CAIMPWGGTQYF. DNA for the CDR3: TGTGCCATCATGCCCTGGGGGGGGACCCAGTACTTC. The rearrangement uses TRBV2 and TRBJ2-5; 7 nucleotides line up with TRBD2. Per the germline V gene, CDR1 is SNHLY and CDR2 is FYNNEI. The CDR3 is made up of 12 amino acids. Losses at the gene ends were 10 bases for V and 7 bases for J; bases not matched to a gene: 9.

The chain recombines TRBV3-1 with TRBJ1-6; D remains ambiguous. Germline V gene sequence: CDR1 LGHDT, CDR2 YNNKEL (reference sequence). The V gene lost 1 base and the J gene lost 0 bases, with 13 bases spanning the gap. The CDR3 sequence is 18 residues long. DNA for the CDR3: TGTGCCAGCAGCCAAGTCGGACGGCCATTCTCCTATAATTCACCCCTCCACTTT. This translates into CASSQVGRPFSYNSPLHF.

This clonotype was counted ten times or more. The V call is TRBV3-1, the J call TRBJ1-1; D gene unclear. CDR3 length equals 14 residues. From germline, CDR1 is LGHDT and CDR2 YNNKEL (reference sequence). V was clipped by 0 bases and J by 8 bases, with 13 bases between them. The CDR3 loop is CASSQESLFGEAFF. The CDR3 DNA follows: TGTGCCAGCAGCCAAGAATCGTTGTTCGGGGAAGCTTTCTTT.

V is TRBV20-1 and J is TRBJ2-3; 10 bases map to TRBD2. The CDR3 covers 18 residues. The germline gives CDR1 DFQATT, CDR2 SNEGSKA (reference sequence). After removal of 7 bases from V and 0 bases from J, the junction contained 16 bases not matched to a gene. For the CDR3, the DNA is TGCAGTGTATCCGGGCGTAGCGGGAGGTACACTAGCACAGATACGCAGTATTTT. This translates into CSVSGRSGRYTSTDTQYF.

Details on this clonotype: One junction end does not reproduce the germline sequence, and a read error may be involved. The chain joins TRBV15 to TRBJ2-7; 11 bases agree with TRBD1. Germline CDR1 is LNHNV and CDR2 is YYDKDF (reference sequence). CDR3 length equals 15 residues. Written as DNA, the CDR3 is TGTGCCACCAGCACGAGGACAGGGGGCTCCTACGAGAAGTACTTC. Protein sequence: CATSTRTGGSYEKYF.

This clonotype was recorded many times. The chain recombines TRBV5-5 with TRBJ1-3; D is unclear. Germline values: CDR1 SGHKS, CDR2 YYEKEE (reference sequence). Trimming left V 6 bases short and J 2 bases short, with 9 bases between. CDR3 length: 13 amino acids. The CDR3 reads CASTTAAGNTIYF. The CDR3 nucleotides read TGTGCCAGCACCACGGCAGCTGGAAACACCATATATTTT. The full variable domain, its missing parts supplied by reference TRBV5-5 and TRBJ1-3, is DAGVTQSPTHLIKTRGQQVTLRCSPISGHKSVSWYQQVLGQGPQFIFQYYEKEERGRGNFPDRFSARQFPNYSSELNVNALLLGDSALYLCASTTAAGNTIYFGEGSWLTVV.

This clonotype was counted many times. The chain couples TRBV19 to TRBJ2-7; D is unresolved. Trimming took off 7 bases at V and 2 bases at J, with 0 bases between the two ends. CDR3 length: 9 residues. Germline V gene lookup returns CDR1 LNHDA and CDR2 SQIVND (reference sequence). CDR3 sequence (DNA): TGTGCCAGTACCTACGAGCAGTACTTC. Translating gives CASTYEQYF.

Only a few counts were recorded for this clonotype. One base away lies a much larger clone, so this may be a sequencing read error. The chain recombines TRBV24-1 with TRBJ2-1; D is possibly TRBD1 (6 bases). The CDR3 has 12 residues. From germline, CDR1 is KGHDR and CDR2 SFDVKD. This CDR3 reads CATSERDNEQVF. The CDR3 region has the DNA TGTGCCACCAGTGAAAGGGACAATGAGCAGGTCTTC.

The rearrangement joins TRBV6-1 to TRBJ2-7; TRBD2 aligns across 9 bases. J lost 4 bases, V lost 6 bases, and 7 bases had no gene match. The CDR3 length is 14 residues. Germline CDR1 is MNHNS and CDR2 is SASEGT. This chain's CDR3 is CASSGQAGGYEQYF. The CDR3 bases are TGTGCCAGCAGCGGCCAAGCGGGAGGATACGAGCAGTACTTC.

In this sample, this clonotype turned up a few times. A far larger clone is only one base removed, so a read error is likely. The chain carries TRBV6-6 and TRBJ1-1; TRBD1 might be the D (5 bases). The CDR3 totals 13 residues. CDR1 MNHNY and CDR2 SVGAGI come from the germline V gene (reference sequence). V was pared by 0 bases and J by 3 bases, with 5 bases between. CDR3 sequence: CASSYSTDTEAFF. The CDR3 bases are TGTGCCAGCAGTTACTCGACAGACACTGAAGCTTTCTTT.

The rearrangement uses TRBV6-1 and TRBJ2-3, with 7 nucleotides matching TRBD1. Germline V gives CDR1 MNHNS, CDR2 SASEGT. CDR3 size: 16 residues. Trimming at V came to 6 bases and at J to 2 bases, leaving 11 bases not matched to a gene. The CDR3 protein is CASRDRVLIYTDTQYF. CDR3 in DNA: TGTGCCAGCAGAGACAGGGTGCTAATTTACACAGATACGCAGTATTTT.

With respect to this clonotype: An end of the junction differs from the germline gene, which may be a read error. The chain employs TRBV6-1 and TRBJ2-2; D is perhaps TRBD1 or TRBD2 (5 bases each). The CDR3 length is 13 residues. Germline assignment: CDR1 MNHNS and CDR2 SASEGT. This CDR3 is CASSESRVGELFF. As DNA, the CDR3 is TGTGCCAGCAGTGAATCAAGGGTAGGGGAGCTGTTCTTT.

This chain uses TRBV4-1 with TRBJ2-6; no clear D gene. The CDR3 covers 15 residues. Trimming took 2 bases from V and 0 from J, leaving 5 bases between them. Germline CDR1 MGHRA, CDR2 YSYEKL. The CDR3 loop is CASSQLGSGANVLTF. In nucleotides, the CDR3 is TGCGCCAGCAGCCAACTGGGCTCTGGGGCCAACGTCCTGACTTTC.

This clonotype was picked up many times. The chain couples TRBV9 to TRBJ2-1; D unclear. V dropped 5 bases and J dropped 4 bases, with 13 bases sitting between them. The CDR3 is 14 residues long. Germline V gene lookup returns CDR1 SGDLS and CDR2 YYNGEE. The CDR3 DNA reads as TGTGCCAGCAGATCTACCAGTCTTTACAATGAGCAGTTCTTC. Its translation is CASRSTSLYNEQFF.

This clonotype showed up many times. V and J are TRBV5-1 and TRBJ2-2; no clear D gene. Trimming removed 0 bases from V and 6 bases from J, with 9 bases in between. Germline assignment: CDR1 SGHRS and CDR2 YFSETQ. The CDR3 runs to 14 residues. CDR3 residues: CASSLEGFPGELFF. For the CDR3, the DNA is TGCGCCAGCAGCTTGGAAGGGTTCCCCGGGGAGCTGTTTTTT.

The chain is built from TRBV2 and TRBJ2-1; the D is unclear. The CDR3 covers 14 residues. Germline V CDR1 and CDR2: SNHLY, FYNNEI. Trimming removed 5 bases at V and 2 bases at J, with 10 bases between. Written as DNA, the CDR3 is TGTGCCAGCAGTCCTGAGGCGGCCTACAATGAGCAGTTCTTC. Translation: CASSPEAAYNEQFF.

As for this clonotype: Without the conserved terminal phenylalanine or tryptophan, this CDR3 likely stems from a read error. The chain carries TRBV30 and TRBJ2-3, with 7 bases lining up with TRBD2. Germline lookup yields CDR1 GTSNPN and CDR2 SVGIG (reference sequence). V shed 2 bases, J shed 3 bases, and the junction held 11 bases outside the gene matches. The CDR3 length is 16 residues. The CDR3 nucleotides read TGTGCCTGGAGTTTACTCGGACTAGTAACGACAGATACGCAGTATGTT. Amino acid sequence: CAWSLLGLVTTDTQYV.

This clonotype was counted at least ten times. This chain joins TRBV6-5 and TRBJ2-7, with 10 bases matching TRBD1. Trimming cost V 2 bases and J 12 bases; bases outside gene matches: 16. The CDR3 sequence is 16 residues long. Germline values: CDR1 MNHEY, CDR2 SVGAGI. CDR3 coding DNA: TGTGCCAGCAGTTACCCTAGGACAGGGGGGCTAATGCTTTGGTACTTC. This gives the protein CASSYPRTGGLMLWYF.

In its sample, this clonotype was seen many times. The CDR3 region is CASSLAPRTGMLYNEQFF. CDR3 sequence (DNA): TGTGCCAGCAGCTTAGCCCCCCGAACAGGGATGCTATACAATGAGCAGTTCTTC. The rearrangement uses TRBV11-2 and TRBJ2-1; tentatively, D is TRBD1 (6 bases). The CDR3 totals 18 residues. The germline V gene encodes CDR1 SGHAT and CDR2 FQNNGV. Trimming took off 1 base at V and 4 bases at J, with 20 bases between the two ends.

This clonotype was detected many times. The gene calls are TRBV28 and TRBJ2-3, with D perhaps assigned TRBD1 or TRBD2 (6 bases each). Trimming cost V 5 bases and J 4 bases, with 13 bases left between them. The CDR3 has 14 amino acids. From germline, CDR1 is MDHEN and CDR2 SYDVKM. Here the CDR3 DNA reads TGTGCCAGCAGTAATCCCGGGGGCGCAGATACGCAGTATTTT. Its translation: CASSNPGGADTQYF.

Concerning this clonotype itself: This probably arose from a read error, given a far larger clone one base away. The chain links TRBV6-8 to TRBJ2-1, with TRBD2 identical over 10 bases. The CDR3 covers 17 residues. Trimming removed 8 bases from V and 8 bases from J; junction bases left unmatched: 18. CDR1 and CDR2 from the germline V gene are MNHGY and SAAAGT. CDR3 DNA: TGTGCCAGCGACACTTCGACTAGCGGGTGGGGTTGGGATGAGCAGTTCTTC. This sequence encodes CASDTSTSGWGWDEQFF.

Notes on this clonotype: This may arise from a read error, as a much more abundant clone is one base away. The V gene is TRBV20-1, the J gene TRBJ2-5; D is possibly TRBD1 (6 bases). Germline CDR1 reads DFQATT; CDR2 reads SNEGSKA (reference sequence). The CDR3 length is 11 residues. Trimming stripped 8 bases from V and 2 bases from J, with 9 bases between. Here the CDR3 reads CSKGEQETQYF. The DNA for the CDR3 is TGCAGTAAGGGGGAGCAAGAGACCCAGTACTTC.

At least ten counts were recorded for this clonotype. The chain is built from TRBV6-1 and TRBJ1-2; D uncertain. The length of the CDR3 is 15 residues. V was clipped by 1 base and J by 0 bases, with 9 bases between them. Per the germline V gene, CDR1 is MNHNS and CDR2 is SASEGT. The CDR3: CASSEEGSSNYGYTF. The CDR3, as DNA: TGTGCCAGCAGTGAAGAAGGCTCCTCTAACTATGGCTACACCTTC.

A note on this clonotype: This probably arose from a read error, given a far larger clone one base away. The chain employs TRBV2 and TRBJ2-3; 8 nucleotides agree with TRBD2. The J call may be incorrect, as the DNA end agrees better with TRBJ2-5. Germline loops: CDR1 SNHLY, CDR2 FYNNEI. CDR3 length: 14 residues. DNA for the CDR3: TGTGCCAGCAGAAACACGGGGGGGGCAGAGACCCAGTACTTC. Translating gives CASRNTGGAETQYF.